A single sample is the source of the 22 T cell receptor beta chains below, sequenced in a study of T cells in Graves' hyperthyroidism and ophthalmopathy (dated by TCRdb to between 2019 and 2020). Libraries were built with multiplex PCR. The data were produced on an Illumina HiSeq 2000. TCR beta CDR3 regions were amplified from RNA transcripts. A first-round RT-PCR of the TCR CDR3 used the HTBI primer set with the Qiagen OneStep RT-PCR kit. Using fastp trimming at Q25 and MiXCR clonotype assembly, TCRdb reanalyzed the public sequencing data and kept in-frame beta chains. Rows with one shared CDR3 protein collapse into an entry with the most common genes and DNA. The sample table records 730,000 or so distinct CDR3 sequences; around 20% of these occur just once. Over 15% of the sample is in the top ten clones. The sample consisted of blood. These TCRs come from a woman aged 45 to 65 with Graves' hyperthyroidism that later progressed to Graves' ophthalmopathy.

There are many counts of this clonotype. The chain couples TRBV20-1 to TRBJ1-5, with TRBD1 matching 8 bases. The CDR3 runs to 14 residues. The germline gives CDR1 DFQATT, CDR2 SNEGSKA (reference sequence). The trim removed 5 bases at V and 2 bases at J, leaving 5 bases unmatched. For the CDR3, the DNA is TGCAGTGCTGTGGGACAGGCGGGCAATCAGCCCCAGCATTTT. This codes for CSAVGQAGNQPQHF.

This clonotype was seen a handful of times. The rearrangement uses TRBV4-1 and TRBJ2-1; no clear D gene. This CDR3 has 13 amino acids. The V gene lost 1 base and the J gene lost 7 bases, with 8 bases spanning the gap. Germline lookup yields CDR1 MGHRA and CDR2 YSYEKL. The CDR3 here is CASSQGGENEQFF. DNA for the CDR3: TGCGCCAGCAGCCAAGGAGGAGAAAATGAGCAGTTCTTC.

The chain has TRBV29-1 and TRBJ2-7, with a tentative D call TRBD1 (6 bases). The CDR3 runs to 13 residues. In germline, CDR1 is SQVTM, CDR2 ANQGSEA. Trimming stripped 0 bases from V and 3 bases from J, with 9 bases between. Written as DNA, the CDR3 is TGCAGCGTTGAAGAGGCAGGGGACTACGAGCAGTACTTC. It specifies CSVEEAGDYEQYF.

This clonotype has a handful of counts. The V gene is TRBV10-3, the J gene TRBJ1-1, with 12 bases aligning to TRBD1. Losses at the gene ends were 10 bases for V and 0 bases for J; bases not matched to a gene: 9. The length of the CDR3 is 16 residues. Germline V gene data show CDR1 as ENHRY and CDR2 as SYGVKD. CDR3: CATSPGQGALNTEAFF. The CDR3 DNA sequence: TGTGCCACCTCGCCGGGACAGGGGGCCTTGAACACTGAAGCTTTCTTT.

The chain has TRBV3-1 and TRBJ2-1, with D possibly matching TRBD2 (6 bases). CDR1 is LGHDT, CDR2 YNNKEL, per germline (reference sequence). This CDR3 is built from 16 residues. V was shortened by 4 bases and J by 0 bases, with 13 bases between the two germline ends. CDR3 coding DNA: TGTGCCAGCAGCCTCGTACCTAGCGACTCCTACAATGAGCAGTTCTTC. This codes for CASSLVPSDSYNEQFF.

This clonotype occurred many times. The genes are TRBV20-1 and TRBJ1-1; 7 positions match TRBD1. The J segment lost 0 bases and the V segment lost 5 bases, leaving 9 bases of the junction unmatched. CDR1 DFQATT and CDR2 SNEGSKA come from the germline V gene (reference sequence). There are 15 residues in the CDR3. The CDR3 coding sequence is TGCAGTGCTCCTCCCTCCGGGACAGTGAACACTGAAGCTTTCTTT. This translates into CSAPPSGTVNTEAFF.

This clonotype was counted between two and nine times. V gene TRBV5-5 combines with J gene TRBJ1-5; D ambiguous. The CDR3 covers 15 residues. CDR1 is SGHKS and CDR2 is YYEKEE in the germline V gene (reference sequence). V shed 2 bases and J shed 3 bases, with 12 bases lying between them. The CDR3 nucleotides read TGTGCCAGCAGCTTTTTCAACGGAGACAATCAGCCCCAGCATTTT. It codes for CASSFFNGDNQPQHF. The variable domain in full, completed from reference TRBV5-5 and TRBJ1-5, reads DAGVTQSPTHLIKTRGQQVTLRCSPISGHKSVSWYQQVLGQGPQFIFQYYEKEERGRGNFPDRFSARQFPNYSSELNVNALLLGDSALYLCASSFFNGDNQPQHFGDGTRLSIL.

Only one count was recorded for this clonotype. The chain carries TRBV6-6 and TRBJ1-2; the match to TRBD1 covers 7 bases. The trim removed 0 bases at V and 3 bases at J, leaving 7 bases unmatched. The CDR3 consists of 16 residues. Germline CDR1 reads MNHNY; CDR2 reads SVGAGI (reference sequence). The CDR3 sequence: CASSYSLDRTYYGYTF. In nucleotides, the CDR3 is TGTGCCAGCAGTTACTCGCTGGACAGGACCTACTATGGCTACACCTTC.

The rearrangement links TRBV2 to TRBJ2-1; the match to TRBD1 covers 10 bases. Germline V gives CDR1 SNHLY, CDR2 FYNNEI. V was pared by 9 bases and J by 8 bases, with 7 bases of the junction left unmatched. CDR3 length equals 13 residues. The CDR3 spells CARRQGARDEQFF. The CDR3 coding sequence is TGTGCCAGGAGACAGGGGGCTAGGGATGAGCAGTTCTTC.

This clonotype appeared many times. This chain joins TRBV7-8 and TRBJ2-5; TRBD2 aligns across 10 bases. The CDR3 totals 15 residues. Germline V gene sequence: CDR1 SGHVS, CDR2 FQNEAQ. The V gene end was trimmed by 1 base and the J gene end by 1 base; junction bases not matched to a gene: 0. CDR3 in amino acids: CASSLVAGGQETQYF. In nucleotides, the CDR3 is TGTGCCAGCAGCTTAGTAGCGGGGGGCCAAGAGACCCAGTACTTC.

This clonotype was seen at least ten times. V gene TRBV29-1 combines with J gene TRBJ2-1, with 10 bases matching TRBD1. V shed 6 bases, J shed 7 bases, and the junction held 6 bases outside the gene matches. This CDR3 spans 13 amino acids. Germline V gives CDR1 SQVTM, CDR2 ANQGSEA. The CDR3 protein is CSVERGQGNEQFF. The DNA for the CDR3 is TGCAGCGTGGAAAGGGGACAGGGGAATGAGCAGTTCTTC.

The chain combines TRBV19 with TRBJ2-3; possibly TRBD1 for D (5 bases). The V and J ends lost 3 bases and 0 bases respectively, with 10 bases between them. The CDR3 totals 15 residues. CDR1 and CDR2 (germline): LNHDA, SQIVND (reference sequence). CDR3 DNA: TGTGCCAGTAGTATGTTCCAGGGTAGCACAGATACGCAGTATTTT. This codes for CASSMFQGSTDTQYF.

The table lists this clonotype with a few counts. The chain couples TRBV20-1 to TRBJ1-3; TRBD1 matches at 8 bases. The CDR3 loop spans 15 amino acids. V was pared by 3 bases and J by 0 bases, with 4 bases of the junction left unmatched. Germline V gene lookup returns CDR1 DFQATT and CDR2 SNEGSKA (reference sequence). CDR3 in DNA: TGCAGTGCTAGGACAGGGGAATTCTCTGGAAACACCATATATTTT. Its protein product is CSARTGEFSGNTIYF.

In this sample, this clonotype turned up a few times. V gene TRBV19 combines with J gene TRBJ2-3; 8 bases are a match to TRBD2. The CDR3 extends over 16 amino acids. V dropped 8 bases and J dropped 6; count of bases not matched to a gene: 16. The V gene's germline CDR1 is LNHDA and CDR2 SQIVND (reference sequence). This CDR3 is CASAAFSRGGSDTQYF. Written as DNA, the CDR3 is TGTGCCAGTGCCGCCTTTAGTCGGGGGGGTTCGGATACGCAGTATTTT. The whole variable domain, remainder taken from reference TRBV19 and TRBJ2-3, is DGGITQSPKYLFRKEGQNVTLSCEQNLNHDAMYWYRQDPGQGLRLIYYSQIVNDFQKGDIAEGYSVSREKKESFPLTVTSAQKNPTAFYLCASAAFSRGGSDTQYFGPGTRLTVL.

This clonotype was found a few times. The V call is TRBV5-5, the J call TRBJ1-2; no reliable D call. Germline V gives CDR1 SGHKS, CDR2 YYEKEE (reference sequence). The CDR3 is 17 residues long. The germline V and J ends were trimmed by 4 bases and 2 bases, with 21 bases remaining between them. The DNA of the CDR3 is TGTGCCAGCAGCCCCTCTTCGCCGGGCGTATTGAACTATGGCTACACCTTC. Amino acid sequence: CASSPSSPGVLNYGYTF.

This chain connects TRBV15 to TRBJ1-5; possible D gene TRBD1, 5 bases. Germline assignment: CDR1 LNHNV and CDR2 YYDKDF (reference sequence). CDR3 size: 13 residues. Trimming took 3 bases from V and 6 from J, leaving 9 bases between them. The CDR3 protein is CATSREGFQPQHF. The CDR3 bases are TGTGCCACCAGCAGGGAGGGGTTTCAGCCCCAGCATTTT.

This clonotype was detected ten times or more. The genes are TRBV7-2 and TRBJ2-1; 7 bases align to TRBD1. The CDR3 runs to 14 residues. Trimming cost V 3 bases and J 5 bases; bases outside gene matches: 4. Germline V lookup: CDR1 SGHTA, CDR2 FQGNSA. The DNA of the CDR3 is TGTGCCAGCAGCTTTTACAGGGGTAACAATGAGCAGTTCTTC. Protein product: CASSFYRGNNEQFF. Drawing the rest from reference TRBV7-2 and TRBJ2-1, the complete variable domain is GAGVSQSPSNKVTEKGKDVELRCDPISGHTALYWYRQSLGQGLEFLIYFQGNSAPDKSGLPSDRFSAERTGGSVSTLTIQRTQQEDSAVYLCASSFYRGNNEQFFGPGTRLTVL.

The chain uses TRBV10-2 and TRBJ1-2; D call uncertain. The germline V and J ends were trimmed by 6 bases and 7 bases, with 12 bases remaining between them. CDR1 and CDR2 from the germline V gene are WSHSY and SAAADI. The CDR3 runs 12 residues. This chain's CDR3 is CASSPRAGGYTF. The CDR3 DNA reads as TGCGCCAGCAGCCCCCGGGCGGGTGGCTACACCTTC.

V and J are TRBV5-4 and TRBJ2-5; 8 positions match TRBD2. The CDR3 loop spans 16 amino acids. Trimming at V came to 0 bases and at J to 2 bases, leaving 6 bases not matched to a gene. CDR1 SGHNT and CDR2 YYREEE come from the germline V gene (reference sequence). The CDR3 sequence: CASSLGTSGHQETQYF. CDR3 bases: TGTGCCAGCAGCTTGGGTACTAGCGGCCATCAAGAGACCCAGTACTTC.

The table lists this clonotype with many counts. The chain combines TRBV10-3 with TRBJ1-2; D might be TRBD1 (6 bases). CDR3 size: 13 residues. CDR1 and CDR2 (germline): ENHRY, SYGVKD. The V gene lost 3 bases and the J gene lost 7 bases, with 12 bases spanning the gap. The DNA for the CDR3 is TGTGCCATCAGTGACAGGGGTTCGTCTGGCTACACCTTC. Residues: CAISDRGSSGYTF.

This clonotype has ten or more counts. The J gene is TRBJ1-5, the V gene TRBV12-3 or TRBV12-4, with 9 bases lining up with TRBD1. The CDR3 consists of 14 residues. The J segment lost 5 bases and the V segment lost 5 bases, leaving 4 bases of the junction unmatched. CDR3 amino acids: CASSGTGWDQPQHF. The CDR3 bases are TGTGCCAGCAGTGGGACAGGGTGGGATCAGCCCCAGCATTTT.

The table lists this clonotype with a few counts. The rearrangement joins TRBV29-1 to TRBJ2-7; TRBD2 matches 9 bases. The CDR3 runs to 13 residues. The V gene end was trimmed by 7 bases and the J gene end by 3 bases; junction bases not matched to a gene: 7. Germline-derived CDR1 and CDR2 are SQVTM and ANQGSEA. The CDR3 DNA reads TGCAGCGGGGTAGCGGGGGAAAACTACGAGCAGTACTTC. Translated, it gives CSGVAGENYEQYF.